A selection of T cell receptor beta chains follows, all from one sample in a study of blood T cell repertoires in COVID-19. The repertoire was sequenced with immunoSEQ multiplex PCR; TCRdb's copy has only in-frame clones and lacks some. This sample has about 140,000 clones, with more than 60% found just once. The sequencing sample was made of peripheral blood. These receptors came from a man aged 45-65 years with acute or convalescent COVID-19. Each CDR3 is given with its conserved first and last residue. Each record gives: clone size, D gene, J gene, V gene, CDR3 protein, CDR3 DNA. The D gene is left open where the match is weak. Rows give clone size only sometimes, using once, few, many, or a class for an expanded clone.

abundance: .; d_gene: TRBD2; j_gene: TRBJ2-1; v_gene: TRBV4-1; CDR3aa: CASSPYSGLGAYNEQFF; CDR3nt: TGCGCCAGCAGCCCCTATAGTGGACTAGGGGCCTACAATGAGCAGTTCTTC
abundance: few; d_gene: .; j_gene: TRBJ1-1; v_gene: TRBV29-1; CDR3aa: CSAGTLGTEAFF; CDR3nt: TGCAGCGCTGGGACTCTCGGGACTGAAGCTTTCTTT
abundance: .; d_gene: .; j_gene: TRBJ2-5; v_gene: TRBV9; CDR3aa: CASSPPTPSTQYF; CDR3nt: TGTGCCAGCAGCCCCCCGACTCCCTCGACCCAGTACTTC
abundance: .; d_gene: .; j_gene: TRBJ1-5; v_gene: TRBV28; CDR3aa: CASSQSTGNQPQHF; CDR3nt: TGTGCCAGCAGTCAGTCGACAGGTAATCAGCCCCAGCATTTT
abundance: .; d_gene: TRBD1; j_gene: TRBJ2-1; v_gene: TRBV24-1; CDR3aa: CATSDPTGQGMGQFF; CDR3nt: TGTGCCACCAGTGATCCGACGGGACAGGGGATGGGGCAGTTCTTC
abundance: .; d_gene: .; j_gene: TRBJ2-2; v_gene: TRBV5-6; CDR3aa: CASSLLSLNTGELFF; CDR3nt: TGTGCCAGCAGCTTGTTGTCACTGAACACCGGGGAGCTGTTTTTT
abundance: .; d_gene: .; j_gene: TRBJ1-2; v_gene: TRBV15; CDR3aa: CATSRGIQGGGYTF; CDR3nt: TGTGCCACCAGCAGGGGGATACAGGGCGGAGGCTACACCTTC
abundance: once; d_gene: .; j_gene: TRBJ1-5; v_gene: TRBV27; CDR3aa: CASSPTVVNQPQHF; CDR3nt: TGTGCCAGCAGTCCGACAGTGGTCAATCAGCCCCAGCATTTT
abundance: few; d_gene: .; j_gene: TRBJ1-1; v_gene: TRBV5-8; CDR3aa: CASSTWGGRGNTEAFF; CDR3nt: TGTGCCAGCAGCACTTGGGGGGGCAGGGGGAACACTGAAGCTTTCTTT
abundance: .; d_gene: TRBD1; j_gene: TRBJ2-2; v_gene: TRBV5-8; CDR3aa: CASSLDRGPTGELFF; CDR3nt: TGTGCCAGCAGCTTGGACAGGGGTCCCACCGGGGAGCTGTTTTTT
abundance: .; d_gene: .; j_gene: TRBJ2-7; v_gene: TRBV2; CDR3aa: CASPFGQSYEQYF; CDR3nt: TGTGCCAGCCCTTTTGGGCAATCCTACGAGCAGTACTTC
abundance: .; d_gene: TRBD1; j_gene: TRBJ1-4; v_gene: TRBV14; CDR3aa: CASSQADRLNEKLFF; CDR3nt: TGTGCCAGCAGCCAAGCGGACAGGCTTAATGAAAAACTGTTTTTT
abundance: .; d_gene: .; j_gene: TRBJ1-5; v_gene: TRBV9; CDR3aa: CASSSRGGNQPQHF; CDR3nt: TGTGCCAGCAGCTCCAGGGGTGGCAATCAGCCCCAGCATTTT
abundance: few; d_gene: TRBD1; j_gene: TRBJ2-3; v_gene: TRBV9; CDR3aa: CASSVGSGQGAVDTQYF; CDR3nt: TGTGCCAGCAGCGTGGGGTCGGGACAGGGGGCTGTAGATACGCAGTATTTT
abundance: .; d_gene: TRBD2; j_gene: TRBJ2-3; v_gene: TRBV10-2; CDR3aa: CASSEGRGGTDTQYF; CDR3nt: TGCGCCAGCAGTGAAGGGCGGGGGGGCACAGATACGCAGTATTTT
abundance: .; d_gene: TRBD1; j_gene: TRBJ1-1; v_gene: TRBV6-5; CDR3aa: CASRTRGFGTEAFF; CDR3nt: TGTGCCAGCAGAACCAGGGGGTTCGGCACTGAAGCTTTCTTT
abundance: .; d_gene: .; j_gene: TRBJ2-2; v_gene: TRBV6-4; CDR3aa: CASSERITGTGELFF; CDR3nt: TGTGCCAGCAGTGAACGAATCACGGGGACCGGGGAGCTGTTTTTT
abundance: .; d_gene: TRBD1; j_gene: TRBJ1-2; v_gene: TRBV13; CDR3aa: CASSSGQGSNGYTF; CDR3nt: TGTGCCAGCAGCTCCGGACAGGGAAGTAATGGCTACACCTTC
abundance: .; d_gene: .; j_gene: TRBJ2-3; v_gene: TRBV7-9; CDR3aa: CASSLIRPGASTDTQYF; CDR3nt: TGTGCCAGCAGCTTAATAAGGCCAGGGGCTAGCACAGATACGCAGTATTTT
abundance: few; d_gene: TRBD1; j_gene: TRBJ1-5; v_gene: TRBV29-1; CDR3aa: CSVLTGGGGSNQPQHF; CDR3nt: TGCAGCGTGTTGACAGGGGGCGGAGGAAGCAATCAGCCCCAGCATTTT
abundance: .; d_gene: TRBD1; j_gene: TRBJ2-5; v_gene: TRBV19; CDR3aa: CASSAGDRGETQYF; CDR3nt: TGTGCCAGTAGTGCCGGGGACAGGGGAGAGACCCAGTACTTC
abundance: .; d_gene: TRBD1; j_gene: TRBJ2-3; v_gene: TRBV24-1; CDR3aa: CATSDSTNAQGQTQYF; CDR3nt: TGTGCCACCAGTGATTCTACAAACGCACAGGGACAGACGCAGTATTTT
abundance: once; d_gene: TRBD1; j_gene: TRBJ1-1; v_gene: TRBV2; CDR3aa: CASRGQGMTTEAFF; CDR3nt: TGTGCCAGCAGGGGACAGGGTATGACCACTGAAGCTTTCTTT
abundance: .; d_gene: TRBD1; j_gene: TRBJ2-6; v_gene: TRBV4-2; CDR3aa: CASSDRDRAYSGANVLTF; CDR3nt: TGTGCCAGCAGCGACCGGGACAGGGCCTACTCTGGGGCCAACGTCCTGACTTTC
abundance: .; d_gene: TRBD1; j_gene: TRBJ1-4; v_gene: TRBV14; CDR3aa: CASSPLQGAPGEKLFF; CDR3nt: TGTGCCAGCAGCCCCTTACAGGGGGCGCCAGGGGAAAAACTGTTTTTT
abundance: .; d_gene: TRBD1; j_gene: TRBJ1-2; v_gene: TRBV19; CDR3aa: CASSSPQGAGYGYTF; CDR3nt: TGTGCCAGTAGTAGCCCGCAGGGGGCGGGCTATGGCTACACCTTC
abundance: few; d_gene: .; j_gene: TRBJ2-7; v_gene: TRBV4-1; CDR3aa: CASSLDGGAKSYEQYF; CDR3nt: TGCGCCAGCAGCCTAGATGGGGGGGCCAAGTCCTACGAGCAGTACTTC
abundance: .; d_gene: .; j_gene: TRBJ2-1; v_gene: TRBV27; CDR3aa: CASSSGLFEQFF; CDR3nt: TGTGCCAGCAGTTCAGGGTTATTTGAGCAGTTCTTC
abundance: .; d_gene: TRBD2; j_gene: TRBJ2-5; v_gene: TRBV5-4; CDR3aa: CASSLRGEETQYF; CDR3nt: TGTGCCAGCAGCCTACGGGGGGAAGAGACCCAGTACTTC
abundance: .; d_gene: TRBD2; j_gene: TRBJ2-5; v_gene: TRBV5-1; CDR3aa: CASSFGSGGQETQYF; CDR3nt: TGCGCCAGCAGCTTTGGTAGCGGGGGCCAAGAGACCCAGTACTTC
abundance: .; d_gene: .; j_gene: TRBJ1-3; v_gene: TRBV9; CDR3aa: CASSPRTTGNTIYF; CDR3nt: TGTGCCAGCAGCCCCCGGACAACCGGAAACACCATATATTTT
abundance: .; d_gene: .; j_gene: TRBJ1-6; v_gene: TRBV19; CDR3aa: CASSISGRGAYKGSPLHF; CDR3nt: TGTGCCAGTAGTATAAGCGGCAGGGGAGCTTACAAGGGATCACCCCTCCACTTT
abundance: .; d_gene: TRBD1; j_gene: TRBJ2-1; v_gene: TRBV7-9; CDR3aa: CASSIRRDRDYNEQFF; CDR3nt: TGTGCCAGCAGCATCCGCCGGGACAGGGACTACAATGAGCAGTTCTTC
abundance: many; d_gene: TRBD1; j_gene: TRBJ1-5; v_gene: TRBV29-1; CDR3aa: CSVAYGTGNQPQHF; CDR3nt: TGCAGCGTCGCCTACGGGACAGGGAACCAGCCCCAGCATTTT
abundance: .; d_gene: .; j_gene: TRBJ2-5; v_gene: TRBV6-1; CDR3aa: CASSEITGTQETQYF; CDR3nt: TGTGCCAGCAGTGAAATTACAGGGACCCAAGAGACCCAGTACTTC
abundance: .; d_gene: TRBD1; j_gene: TRBJ1-1; v_gene: TRBV29-1; CDR3aa: CSVASQGAASEAFF; CDR3nt: TGCAGCGTTGCCAGCCAGGGGGCAGCGAGTGAAGCTTTCTTT
abundance: .; d_gene: .; j_gene: TRBJ1-4; v_gene: TRBV5-1; CDR3aa: CASSLGTGWEEKLFF; CDR3nt: TGCGCCAGCAGCTTGGGAACAGGGTGGGAAGAAAAACTGTTTTTT
abundance: .; d_gene: TRBD1; j_gene: TRBJ1-5; v_gene: TRBV6-2/TRBV6-3; CDR3aa: CASSRTGGNQPQHF; CDR3nt: TGTGCCAGCAGTCGGACAGGGGGCAATCAGCCCCAGCATTTT
abundance: .; d_gene: TRBD1; j_gene: TRBJ1-6; v_gene: TRBV5-6; CDR3aa: CASSLGHGTEDFSPLHF; CDR3nt: TGTGCCAGCAGCTTGGGGCACGGGACAGAGGATTTTTCACCCCTCCACTTT
abundance: once; d_gene: .; j_gene: TRBJ2-3; v_gene: TRBV18; CDR3aa: CASSLGTPGTDTQYF; CDR3nt: TGTGCCAGCTCACTTGGGACTCCTGGTACAGATACGCAGTATTTT
abundance: .; d_gene: .; j_gene: TRBJ1-5; v_gene: TRBV2; CDR3aa: CASSATAGDQPQHF; CDR3nt: TGTGCCAGCAGTGCGACGGCCGGAGATCAGCCCCAGCATTTT
abundance: .; d_gene: .; j_gene: TRBJ1-1; v_gene: TRBV7-8; CDR3aa: CASSPAGQPGTEAFF; CDR3nt: TGTGCCAGCAGCCCCGCGGGGCAGCCGGGGACTGAAGCTTTCTTT
abundance: .; d_gene: .; j_gene: TRBJ2-6; v_gene: TRBV27; CDR3aa: CASRPSVAGANVLTF; CDR3nt: TGTGCCAGCAGACCTAGCGTAGCCGGGGCCAACGTCCTGACTTTC
abundance: .; d_gene: TRBD2; j_gene: TRBJ2-3; v_gene: TRBV30; CDR3aa: CAWSVSGGIPDTQYF; CDR3nt: TGTGCCTGGAGTGTATCGGGGGGGATTCCAGATACGCAGTATTTT
abundance: .; d_gene: .; j_gene: TRBJ1-1; v_gene: TRBV2; CDR3aa: CASSEGGGNTEAFF; CDR3nt: TGTGCCAGCAGTGAAGGGGGAGGGAACACTGAAGCTTTCTTT
abundance: .; d_gene: TRBD2; j_gene: TRBJ2-3; v_gene: TRBV6-6; CDR3aa: CASSNRDGGNTDTQYF; CDR3nt: TGTGCCAGCAGCAACCGGGACGGGGGGAACACAGATACGCAGTATTTT
abundance: .; d_gene: TRBD1; j_gene: TRBJ1-2; v_gene: TRBV30; CDR3aa: CAWTPTGNYGYTF; CDR3nt: TGTGCCTGGACTCCGACAGGGAACTATGGCTACACCTTC
abundance: .; d_gene: .; j_gene: TRBJ2-2; v_gene: TRBV10-3; CDR3aa: CAIRPTGSTGELFF; CDR3nt: TGTGCCATCAGACCCACAGGGTCCACCGGGGAGCTGTTTTTT
abundance: .; d_gene: .; j_gene: TRBJ1-5; v_gene: TRBV9; CDR3aa: CASSVGQNQPQHF; CDR3nt: TGTGCCAGCAGCGTAGGGCAGAATCAGCCCCAGCATTTT
abundance: .; d_gene: .; j_gene: TRBJ2-1; v_gene: TRBV13; CDR3aa: CASSEGLGLGGGAVEQFF; CDR3nt: TGTGCCAGCAGCGAAGGTCTGGGTTTAGGAGGGGGGGCGGTTGAGCAGTTCTTC
abundance: .; d_gene: .; j_gene: TRBJ1-1; v_gene: TRBV11-1; CDR3aa: CASSLAGEDTEAFF; CDR3nt: TGTGCCAGCAGCTTAGCGGGGGAGGACACTGAAGCTTTCTTT
abundance: .; d_gene: .; j_gene: TRBJ1-5; v_gene: TRBV30; CDR3aa: CAWGSGLTNQPQHF; CDR3nt: TGTGCCTGGGGATCGGGACTTACAAATCAGCCCCAGCATTTT
abundance: .; d_gene: .; j_gene: TRBJ2-5; v_gene: TRBV19; CDR3aa: CASSIKGGGEETQYF; CDR3nt: TGTGCCAGTAGTATAAAAGGGGGTGGGGAAGAGACCCAGTACTTC
abundance: .; d_gene: TRBD2; j_gene: TRBJ2-1; v_gene: TRBV7-2; CDR3aa: CASSPRTSGYNEQFF; CDR3nt: TGTGCCAGCAGCCCCCGGACTAGCGGTTACAATGAGCAGTTCTTC
abundance: .; d_gene: TRBD2; j_gene: TRBJ2-7; v_gene: TRBV18; CDR3aa: CASSQISGGPYEQYF; CDR3nt: TGTGCCAGCTCACAGATTAGCGGGGGACCCTACGAGCAGTACTTC
abundance: .; d_gene: TRBD1; j_gene: TRBJ2-2; v_gene: TRBV30; CDR3aa: CAWSGTGFTGELFF; CDR3nt: TGTGCCTGGAGTGGGACAGGGTTCACCGGGGAGCTGTTTTTT
abundance: .; d_gene: TRBD1; j_gene: TRBJ1-1; v_gene: TRBV18; CDR3aa: CASSPLGGGTGIGTEAFF; CDR3nt: TGTGCCAGCTCACCACTCGGGGGGGGGACAGGGATTGGAACTGAAGCTTTCTTT
abundance: .; d_gene: TRBD1; j_gene: TRBJ2-1; v_gene: TRBV6-2/TRBV6-3; CDR3aa: CASSYPTGSGNEQFF; CDR3nt: TGTGCCAGCAGTTACCCGACAGGGTCCGGCAATGAGCAGTTCTTC
abundance: once; d_gene: .; j_gene: TRBJ2-3; v_gene: TRBV19; CDR3aa: CASGIQEDTQYF; CDR3nt: TGTGCCAGTGGAATACAGGAAGATACGCAGTATTTT
abundance: .; d_gene: .; j_gene: TRBJ2-3; v_gene: TRBV29-1; CDR3aa: CSVEVLGGTADTQYF; CDR3nt: TGCAGCGTTGAAGTTTTGGGGGGTACCGCAGATACGCAGTATTTT